The rows below give T cell receptor beta chains drawn from one sample of a study of blood T cell repertoires in COVID-19. Using immunoSEQ multiplex PCR, the repertoire was profiled, and TCRdb retains in-frame clones only, with some absent. The data contain roughly 250,000 clones, roughly nine tenths of them seen just once; the ten biggest clones take up about 12%. The material sequenced was peripheral blood. The receptors were gathered from a woman aged 25 to 39 with COVID-19, enrolled during active disease. The CDR3 runs from the conserved cysteine through the conserved F or W. Fields, in order: J gene, D gene, clone size, V gene, CDR3 protein, CDR3 DNA. The D gene is left open where the match is weak. Rows may omit the clone size; those that give it use once, few, many or a size class.

>TRBJ1-1|-|-|TRBV5-5
CASSLNRGAMNTEAFF
TGTGCCAGCAGCTTGAACCGGGGGGCCATGAACACTGAAGCTTTCTTT
>TRBJ2-2|-|-|TRBV18
CASSPRQENTGELFF
TGTGCCAGCTCACCCCGACAGGAAAACACCGGGGAGCTGTTTTTT
>TRBJ1-1|-|few|TRBV12-3/TRBV12-4
CASSITVNTEAFF
TGTGCCAGCAGTATCACAGTTAACACTGAAGCTTTCTTT
>TRBJ2-1|TRBD1|-|TRBV7-2
CASSLGQPVNEQFF
TGTGCCAGCAGCTTGGGACAGCCAGTTAATGAGCAGTTCTTC
>TRBJ1-4|-|-|TRBV4-1
CASSQVSFRPLEEKLFF
TGCGCCAGCAGCCAAGTGTCCTTCAGGCCTCTGGAAGAAAAACTGTTTTTT
>TRBJ2-2|-|-|TRBV7-8
CASSPPSPNTGELFF
TGTGCCAGTTCCCCGCCTAGTCCCAACACCGGGGAGCTGTTTTTT
>TRBJ2-3|-|-|TRBV21-1
CVSSNVADSSTDTQYF
TGTGTCAGCAGCAATGTGGCTGACTCTAGCACAGATACGCAGTATTTT
>TRBJ2-7|TRBD1|-|TRBV25-1
CASSEWDRAAEQYF
TGTGCCAGCAGTGAATGGGACAGGGCGGCCGAGCAGTACTTC
>TRBJ2-7|-|-|TRBV18
CASSPGRTSSYEQYF
TGTGCCAGCTCACCGGGCAGAACTAGCTCCTACGAGCAGTACTTC
>TRBJ1-2|TRBD1|once|TRBV9
CASSVVTGNYGYTF
TGTGCCAGCAGCGTAGTGACAGGGAACTATGGCTACACCTTC
>TRBJ2-2|TRBD1|-|TRBV6-6
CASSYDRGGTGELFF
TGTGCCAGCAGTTACGACAGGGGGGGGACCGGGGAGCTGTTTTTT
>TRBJ1-2|TRBD1|-|TRBV6-1
CASSERDSLIIFYGYTF
TGTGCCAGCAGTGAACGGGACAGTTTAATCATTTTCTATGGCTACACCTTC
>TRBJ1-1|TRBD1|-|TRBV6-4
CASSDSRRGHTEAFF
TGTGCCAGCAGTGACTCGCGCAGGGGGCATACTGAAGCTTTCTTT
>TRBJ1-2|TRBD1|-|TRBV18
CASSPRGSPYGYTF
TGTGCCAGCTCCCCCAGGGGGAGCCCCTATGGCTACACCTTC
>TRBJ1-2|-|-|TRBV5-6
CASSLAGGGQGGYTF
TGTGCCAGCAGCTTGGCCGGCGGGGGGCAGGGCGGCTACACCTTC
>TRBJ1-2|TRBD1|-|TRBV24-1
CATSDGDRGQDGYTF
TGTGCCACCAGTGATGGGGACAGGGGGCAGGATGGCTACACCTTC
>TRBJ2-1|-|-|TRBV9
CASSVSQNNEQFF
TGTGCCAGCAGCGTATCCCAAAACAATGAGCAGTTCTTC